The rows below give T cell receptor beta chains drawn from one sample of a study of long-term antiretroviral therapy in people with HIV. TCRdb keeps only in-frame clones here, not all; method: immunoSEQ multiplex PCR. In the table there are about 29,000 clones, approximately 95% of which are singletons. This sample comprised unsorted PBMCs, obtained 5.3 years after starting antiretroviral therapy. Receptor source: a man aged 25 to 45 with HIV. Each CDR3 is given with its conserved first and last residue. D genes are given only for firm matches. Expanded clones are given a class, and other clones once, few, many or no size at all.

v_call	clone_size	j_call	d_call	cdr3_nt	cdr3_aa
TRBV7-9	NA	TRBJ2-7	NA	TGTGCCAGCAGCACCGGGAACAGGGGACTGTACTTC	CASSTGNRGLYF
TRBV7-9	NA	TRBJ1-1	NA	TGTGCCAGCAGCTCATTCGGAAGACGGTTAAACACTGAAGCTTTCTTT	CASSSFGRRLNTEAFF
TRBV13	NA	TRBJ2-7	NA	TGTGCCAGCAGCCAGGACGGTTCCTACGAGCAGTACTTC	CASSQDGSYEQYF
TRBV7-3	NA	TRBJ2-4	TRBD1	TGTGCCAGCAGCCCCAAACGTCCCGGGACAGGGGAAGGCTTTGAAAACATTCAGTACTTC	CASSPKRPGTGEGFENIQYF
TRBV7-2	NA	TRBJ2-3	NA	TGTGCCAGCAGCTTCACCCACGCAGATACGCAGTATTTT	CASSFTHADTQYF
TRBV4-1	NA	TRBJ2-1	NA	TGCGCCAGCAGCCGAATTGACCCTCCTGAGCAGTTCTTC	CASSRIDPPEQFF
TRBV6-4	NA	TRBJ2-2	NA	TGTGCCAGCAGTGATAACGGACAGTCGAACACCGGGGAGCTGTTTTTT	CASSDNGQSNTGELFF
TRBV5-1	NA	TRBJ2-7	TRBD2	TGCGCCAGCAGCATCGGACTAGCGGGGAGCTACGAGCAGTACTTC	CASSIGLAGSYEQYF
TRBV7-9	once	TRBJ2-2	NA	TGTGCCAGCAGGGGGATCGGGACACCTATGATCGGGGAGCTGTTTTTT	CASRGIGTPMIGELFF
TRBV5-1	NA	TRBJ2-2	NA	TGCGCCAGCAGCTCTTCACAGGCCCGGAACACCGGGGAGCTGTTTTTT	CASSSSQARNTGELFF
TRBV13	NA	TRBJ2-5	NA	TGTGCCAGCAGCCTCCCGTTAGACCAAGAGACCCAGTACTTC	CASSLPLDQETQYF
TRBV4-2	once	TRBJ2-7	NA	TGTGCCAGCAGCCAAGATTGGTCAGTCTCTAGGAACTACGAGCAGTACTTC	CASSQDWSVSRNYEQYF
TRBV6-5	NA	TRBJ2-1	TRBD2	TGTGCCAGCAGTTCACATAGCGGGGGGGCTTATGAGCAGTTCTTC	CASSSHSGGAYEQFF
TRBV28	NA	TRBJ1-1	TRBD1	TGTGCCAGCAGGGGGGGGGACAGGGGCACTGAAGCTTTCTTT	CASRGGDRGTEAFF
TRBV10-3	NA	TRBJ2-7	NA	TGTGCCATCAGGGGAAGGACCGGGAAAAACCACGAGCAGTACTTC	CAIRGRTGKNHEQYF
TRBV6-1	NA	TRBJ1-2	NA	TGTGCCAGCAGTGTCGACACCCTCTTGTACTATGGCTACACCTTC	CASSVDTLLYYGYTF
TRBV4-1	NA	TRBJ2-5	TRBD2	TGCGCCAGCAGCCAAGTAGTCGGGATCAGCGGGGGGGCGGAGACCCAGTACTTC	CASSQVVGISGGAETQYF
TRBV6-5	NA	TRBJ2-1	NA	TGTGCCAGCAGCCGTGGTGTGGACAATGAGCAGTTCTTC	CASSRGVDNEQFF
TRBV7-9	NA	TRBJ1-2	NA	TGTGCCAGCACCGCAATCGCGGTAAACTATGGCTACACCTTC	CASTAIAVNYGYTF
TRBV9	NA	TRBJ1-2	NA	TGTGCCAGCAGCCGCCGGGGCTCGAACTATGGCTACACCTTC	CASSRRGSNYGYTF
TRBV9	NA	TRBJ2-2	NA	TGTGCCAGCAGGGGTCGAGCGACCGGGGAGCTGTTTTTT	CASRGRATGELFF
TRBV5-6	NA	TRBJ1-2	NA	TGTGCCAGCAGCTTGGACAGAGACCGTCTTTATGGCTACACCTTC	CASSLDRDRLYGYTF
TRBV6-1	NA	TRBJ2-7	NA	TGTGCCAGCAGTGAGGTGGATTTCTACGAGCAGTACTTC	CASSEVDFYEQYF
TRBV21-1	NA	TRBJ2-7	NA	TGTGCCAGCCTTCAACTAGCGGGAGACTACGAGCAGTACTTC	CASLQLAGDYEQYF
TRBV2	NA	TRBJ1-1	NA	TGTACCAGCAGTGAAGCGCTTCGGGGGCACACTGAAGCTTTCTTT	CTSSEALRGHTEAFF
TRBV27	NA	TRBJ2-1	TRBD2	TGTGCCAGCGGTACTCTAGCGGGAGGCTACAATGAGCAGTTCTTC	CASGTLAGGYNEQFF
TRBV25-1	NA	TRBJ1-6	TRBD1	TGTGCCAGCCGAGGGACAGGCGATAATTCACCCCTCCACTTT	CASRGTGDNSPLHF
TRBV9	once	TRBJ2-1	NA	TGTGCCAGCAGCGTAGGATCGGGGGACAATGAGCAGTTCTTC	CASSVGSGDNEQFF
TRBV4-1	NA	TRBJ2-1	NA	TGCGCCAGCAGCCAATTTGACAATGAGCAGTTCTTC	CASSQFDNEQFF
TRBV19	once	TRBJ1-5	NA	TGTGCCAGTAGTATGGGGGGGGGTAGCAATCAGCCCCAGCATTTT	CASSMGGGSNQPQHF
TRBV11-2	NA	TRBJ1-3	NA	TGTGCCAGCAGCCCGGGACAATCTGGAAACACCATATATTTT	CASSPGQSGNTIYF
TRBV2	few	TRBJ1-1	NA	TGTGCCAGCAGTGAGAGACCCTCACTGAACACTGAAGCTTTCTTT	CASSERPSLNTEAFF
TRBV14	NA	TRBJ2-7	TRBD2	TGTGCCAGCAGCCAAGATCCGGGCACTAGCGGGCTTGGAGAGCAGTACTTC	CASSQDPGTSGLGEQYF
TRBV30	NA	TRBJ2-2	TRBD1	TGTGCCTGGGCCCACGGTGTGGACAGGGGGCTTTCCGGGGAGCTGTTTTTT	CAWAHGVDRGLSGELFF
TRBV4-3	NA	TRBJ2-7	NA	TGCGCCAGCAGCTCATCGGCCTCTTACGAGCAGTACTTC	CASSSSASYEQYF
TRBV5-1	NA	TRBJ1-1	TRBD1	TGCGCCAGCAGCCACGGGACAGGGGTGATAGGTGAAGCTTTCTTT	CASSHGTGVIGEAFF
TRBV11-2	once	TRBJ2-2	NA	TGTGCCAGCAGCTTAGGAATAGGGGTCCTGTTTAACACCGGGGAGCTGTTTTTT	CASSLGIGVLFNTGELFF
TRBV4-2	NA	TRBJ1-1	NA	TGTGCCAGCAGCCAAGCCACCGGGACGAACACTGAAGCTTTCTTT	CASSQATGTNTEAFF
TRBV9	NA	TRBJ2-3	TRBD2	TGTGCCAGCAGCGCCCCATCCGGACTAGCGGAGGCCACAGATACGCAGTATTTT	CASSAPSGLAEATDTQYF
TRBV5-1	NA	TRBJ1-2	NA	TGCGCCAGCAGCCAAGTTAGAACAGAGATTTTAAGCTACACCTTC	CASSQVRTEILSYTF
TRBV7-8	NA	TRBJ2-6	NA	TGTGCCAGCAGCTTAGCGCACTCGAGCTCTGGGGCCAACGTCCTGACTTTC	CASSLAHSSSGANVLTF
TRBV9	NA	TRBJ2-7	NA	TGTGCCAGCAGCGTCCGGGAGAACTACGAGCAGTACTTC	CASSVRENYEQYF
TRBV7-8	NA	TRBJ2-7	TRBD2	TGTGCCAGCAGCTTAGTGGGGACTAGCGGGGGCTACGAGCAGTACTTC	CASSLVGTSGGYEQYF
TRBV27	NA	TRBJ1-2	NA	TGTGCCAGCGCAATTCTCCCTAACTATGGCTACACCTTC	CASAILPNYGYTF
TRBV27	NA	TRBJ2-7	NA	TGTGCCAGCAGTTTCGGACAGGGAGGGACCGAGCAGTACTTC	CASSFGQGGTEQYF
TRBV9	NA	TRBJ2-1	NA	TGTGCCAGCAGCGAAGCAGGAGTCTCCTACAATGAGCAGTTCTTC	CASSEAGVSYNEQFF
TRBV19	NA	TRBJ1-1	NA	TGTGCCAGTAGTATGGGGAGGGGCTCGGACACTGAAGCTTTCTTT	CASSMGRGSDTEAFF
TRBV11-2	few	TRBJ2-7	NA	TGTGCCAGCAGCAATGGGATCTACGAGCAGTACTTC	CASSNGIYEQYF
TRBV13	NA	TRBJ2-3	NA	TGTGCCAGCAGCTCCGGGATTCGAGATACGCAGTATTTT	CASSSGIRDTQYF
TRBV5-4	NA	TRBJ1-4	TRBD1	TGTGCCAGCAGCGAACCCGGAGGGACAGGGGATGAAAAACTGTTTTTT	CASSEPGGTGDEKLFF
TRBV7-8	NA	TRBJ1-1	NA	TGTGCCAGCAGCCAGAACACTGAAGCTTTCTTT	CASSQNTEAFF
TRBV7-8	NA	TRBJ1-6	NA	TGTGCCAGCAGAAAAACTCGACAGGACACCTATTCACCCCTCCACTTT	CASRKTRQDTYSPLHF
TRBV30	NA	TRBJ2-5	TRBD2	TGTGCCTGGACAGCGGGGGGCCCCGGGGAGACCCAGTACTTC	CAWTAGGPGETQYF
TRBV15	NA	TRBJ1-3	NA	TGTGCCACCAGCGAACAGTTCTCTGGAAACACCATATATTTT	CATSEQFSGNTIYF